This T cell receptor (beta chain) was captured in a study of molecular identifiers for immune sequencing clone quantification. There are many counts of this clonotype. Its antigen is unknown. Germline loops: CDR1 MNHNY, CDR2 SVGAGI (reference sequence). V lost 3 bases to trimming and J lost 6 bases, with 15 bases between them. The CDR3 is made up of 14 amino acids. Findings and caveats of the study: Spiked Jurkat TCR RNA equivalent to one cell was reportedly detectable in about a million naive cells. Clones carrying above 20 RNA copies accounted for over 98% of effector molecules, under 1% in naive cells. Underestimation of highly expanded clone sizes could arise where identical TCR molecules share a barcode.

TCR libraries were built in bulk with a published protocol and specific TCR primers. Via MiXCR, TCRdb re-called the PCR reads, giving one row per CDR3 protein. The data show 100,000 or so distinct CDR3 sequences, 36% seen once. The chain has TRBV6-6 and TRBJ2-7; tentatively, D is TRBD2 (5 bases). The sequence derives from a human donor in good health. Some libraries in this study had Jurkat cell RNA spiked in. Sequenced input: naive CD8+ T cells from blood, with Jurkat cell RNA spiked in. Subset of the sample: FACS-sorted CD8+CD4-CCR7+CD45RA+ naive T cells. The CDR3 DNA is TGTGCCAGCAGTTATTTCGAGGGCCCGGGCGAGCAGTACTTC. Translated, it gives CASSYFEGPGEQYF.